Presented here are 20 T cell receptor beta chains from one specimen sequenced in a study of siplizumab effects on memory and regulatory T cells. Data came from immunoSEQ multiplex PCR; TCRdb stores just in-frame clones and leaves some out. The sample lists about 50,000 clones, roughly 87% occurring once. The material sequenced was naive CD8+ T cells sorted from blood. Receptors originate from a human donor in good health.

The chain is built from TRBV7-2 and TRBJ2-1; tentatively, D is TRBD1 (7 bases). The CDR3 has 14 residues. CDR1 and CDR2 (germline): SGHTA, FQGNSA. The ends were cut back, 8 bases at V and 3 bases at J, with 14 bases in the middle. CDR3 sequence reads: CASHRGGYYNEQFF. The CDR3 nucleotides are TGTGCCAGCCACAGGGGAGGATACTACAATGAGCAGTTCTTC.

The chain recombines TRBV6-6 with TRBJ2-7, with unresolved D. V dropped 2 bases and J dropped 6 bases, with 20 bases sitting between them. The CDR3 loop spans 16 amino acids. CDR1 is MNHNY, CDR2 SVGAGI, per germline (reference sequence). The CDR3 region has the DNA TGTGCCAGCAGTTACGATGGCCGCGGACCCCCCGCCGAGCAGTACTTC. Residues: CASSYDGRGPPAEQYF.

A note on this clone: The germline gene is not matched at one end of the junction; a read error may be the cause. The CDR3 DNA reads TGCAGCATTGAACTCCGAAGCCCCAGAACCCAGTACTTC. Translated, it gives CSIELRSPRTQYF. This rearrangement joins TRBV29-1 to TRBJ2-5; D is unclear. The CDR3 has 13 residues. Per germline, CDR1 SQVTM and CDR2 ANQGSEA. The whole variable domain, remainder taken from reference TRBV29-1 and TRBJ2-5, is SAVISQKPSRDICQRGTSLTIQCQVDSQVTMMFWYRQQPGQSLTLIATANQGSEATYESGFVIDKFPISRPNLTFSTLTVSNMSPEDSSIYLCSIELRSPRTQYFGPGTRLLVL.

The DNA for the CDR3 is TGTGCCAGCAGCTTAGAAGAGCAGTTCTTC. Encoded protein: CASSLEEQFF. The V gene is TRBV11-2, the J gene TRBJ2-1, with no clear D. This CDR3 spans 10 amino acids. The germline CDR1 and CDR2 sequences are SGHAT and FQNNGV. Trimming removed 0 bases at V and 10 bases at J, with 1 base between.

V is TRBV20-1 and J is TRBJ2-7; D remains unclear. Germline-derived CDR1 and CDR2 are DFQATT and SNEGSKA (reference sequence). The CDR3 has 11 amino acids. V was cut by 3 bases and J by 3 bases, with 6 bases left in between. CDR3 coding DNA: TGCAGTGCTAGGGACGGCTACGAGCAGTACTTC. Translating gives CSARDGYEQYF.

The chain recombines TRBV11-2 with TRBJ2-3, with D perhaps TRBD2 (6 bases). The CDR3 extends over 16 amino acids. Trimming stripped 3 bases from V and 0 bases from J, with 13 bases between. CDR1 SGHAT and CDR2 FQNNGV come from the germline V gene. CDR3 amino acids: CASSLGGRPSTDTQYF. The CDR3, as DNA: TGTGCCAGCAGCTTGGGTGGGAGGCCGAGCACAGATACGCAGTATTTT.

V is TRBV6-1 and J is TRBJ1-2, with D perhaps TRBD1 (5 bases). In germline, CDR1 is MNHNS, CDR2 SASEGT. Trimming removed 4 bases at V and 7 bases at J, with 16 bases between. The CDR3 totals 14 residues. The CDR3 spells CASSGYNIGGGYTF. CDR3 sequence (DNA): TGTGCCAGCAGTGGGTACAATATCGGGGGTGGCTACACCTTC.

This clone occurred once. The chain links TRBV19 to TRBJ2-1, with D perhaps assigned TRBD1 or TRBD2 (6 bases each). The CDR3 extends over 14 amino acids. From germline, CDR1 is LNHDA and CDR2 SQIVND (reference sequence). V lost 6 bases, J lost 0 bases, and 9 bases lay in between. As DNA, the CDR3 is TGTGCCAGTAGAGGGGGGAGCTCCTACAATGAGCAGTTCTTC. Amino acid sequence: CASRGGSSYNEQFF.

The DNA of the CDR3 is TGTGCCAGCAGTTTAACCAGACTAACTGAAGACTACGAGCAGTACTTC. Residues: CASSLTRLTEDYEQYF. The rearrangement uses TRBV27 and TRBJ2-7; the D gene is possibly TRBD2 (5 bases). The V end was cut by 2 bases, the J end by 3 bases, with 17 bases between. This CDR3 contains 16 residues. The germline V gene has CDR1 MNHEY and CDR2 SMNVEV (reference sequence).

With regard to this clone: A read error may produce the germline difference seen at one junction end. The rearrangement links TRBV11-2 to TRBJ2-1, with no clear D. The germline gives CDR1 SGHAT, CDR2 FQNNGV. The CDR3 has 16 amino acids. The CDR3 region has the DNA TGTGCCAGCAGCTTAGACAGACAAATCTCCGACAATGAGCAGTTCTTC. Encoded protein: CASSLDRQISDNEQFF.

The rearrangement uses TRBV12-5 and TRBJ2-7, with D possibly called TRBD1 or TRBD2 (5 bases each). The CDR3 has 15 residues. The germline V gene has CDR1 LGHNT and CDR2 FRNRAP. The V end was cut by 6 bases, the J end by 4 bases, with 19 bases between. This CDR3 is CASGGLSFWGYEQYF. CDR3 in DNA: TGTGCTAGTGGAGGACTGTCGTTTTGGGGGTACGAGCAGTACTTC.

The chain links TRBV11-2 to TRBJ2-2, with D perhaps TRBD1 (6 bases). The V gene's germline CDR1 is SGHAT and CDR2 FQNNGV. The CDR3 totals 11 residues. Trimming removed 10 bases from V and 6 bases from J, with 9 bases in between. The CDR3 protein is CATTGPGELFF. The CDR3 nucleotides read TGTGCCACGACAGGACCCGGGGAGCTGTTTTTT.

The chain couples TRBV10-3 to TRBJ1-2; TRBD1 matches 9 bases. Germline V lookup: CDR1 ENHRY, CDR2 SYGVKD. V shed 7 bases and J 6 bases; nucleotides not matched to a gene: 6. The CDR3 extends over 13 amino acids. CDR3 in amino acids: CAITETGGDGYTF. The CDR3 bases are TGTGCCATCACCGAGACAGGGGGGGATGGCTACACCTTC.

The chain has TRBV7-9 and TRBJ1-2, with TRBD1 matching over 9 bases. The CDR3 spans 16 residues. The germline gives CDR1 SEHNR, CDR2 FQNEAQ (reference sequence). J was trimmed by 5 bases and V by 4 bases; bases with no gene match: 11. The CDR3 DNA sequence: TGTGCCAGCAGCTGGGAACAGGGGGCTCCCAGGTATGGCTACACCTTC. Protein sequence: CASSWEQGAPRYGYTF.

The chain is built from TRBV7-9 and TRBJ1-2; D not resolved. Germline V CDR1 and CDR2: SEHNR, FQNEAQ (reference sequence). Trimming cost V 6 bases and J 6 bases, with 8 bases left between them. The CDR3 covers 11 residues. The CDR3 region has the DNA TGTGCCAGCAGACTGGCTGATGGCTACACCTTC. It translates to CASRLADGYTF. Looking up the rest from reference TRBV7-9 and TRBJ1-2 gives the full variable domain: DTGVSQNPRHKITKRGQNVTFRCDPISEHNRLYWYRQTLGQGPEFLTYFQNEAQLEKSRLLSDRFSAERPKGSFSTLEIQRTEQGDSAMYLCASRLADGYTFGSGTRLTVV.

The chain carries TRBV7-9 and TRBJ2-3, with D tentatively TRBD2 (6 bases). This CDR3 contains 15 residues. The V and J ends lost 6 bases and 4 bases respectively, with 17 bases between them. Germline assignment: CDR1 SEHNR and CDR2 FQNEAQ (reference sequence). The CDR3 nucleotides are TGTGCCAGCAGACCCGGGCTAGCGAGCCCAGATACGCAGTATTTT. Amino acid sequence: CASRPGLASPDTQYF. Drawing the rest from reference TRBV7-9 and TRBJ2-3, the complete variable domain is DTGVSQNPRHKITKRGQNVTFRCDPISEHNRLYWYRQTLGQGPEFLTYFQNEAQLEKSRLLSDRFSAERPKGSFSTLEIQRTEQGDSAMYLCASRPGLASPDTQYFGPGTRLTVL.

V and J are TRBV2 and TRBJ1-1; no clear D gene. Germline lookup yields CDR1 SNHLY and CDR2 FYNNEI. The V end was cut by 1 base, the J end by 2 bases, with 11 bases between. This CDR3 is built from 15 residues. This chain's CDR3 is CASSEVGGENTEAFF. DNA of the CDR3: TGTGCCAGCAGTGAAGTGGGCGGGGAAAACACTGAAGCTTTCTTT.

This chain links TRBV4-1 with TRBJ2-7; the match to TRBD2 covers 14 bases. The germline V gene has CDR1 MGHRA and CDR2 YSYEKL. V shed 3 bases and J 2 bases; nucleotides not matched to a gene: 3. The CDR3 is made up of 16 amino acids. CDR3 residues: CASSHPGLAGAYEQYF. As DNA, the CDR3 is TGCGCCAGCAGCCATCCGGGACTAGCGGGAGCCTACGAGCAGTACTTC.

V is TRBV19 and J is TRBJ2-1; 8 nucleotides align to TRBD2. The CDR3 spans 16 residues. Trimming cost V 1 base and J 2 bases; bases outside gene matches: 4. Germline V gives CDR1 LNHDA, CDR2 SQIVND (reference sequence). Here the CDR3 reads CASSIGRGAAYNEQFF. Written as DNA, the CDR3 is TGTGCCAGTAGTATAGGGCGGGGGGCAGCCTACAATGAGCAGTTCTTC. Variable domain in full (rest from reference TRBV19 and TRBJ2-1): DGGITQSPKYLFRKEGQNVTLSCEQNLNHDAMYWYRQDPGQGLRLIYYSQIVNDFQKGDIAEGYSVSREKKESFPLTVTSAQKNPTAFYLCASSIGRGAAYNEQFFGPGTRLTVL.

The DNA for the CDR3 is TGTGCCAGCAGTTACTCGGTTGACAGGTGGAACACTGAAGCTTTCTTT. This gives the protein CASSYSVDRWNTEAFF. This chain uses TRBV6-5 with TRBJ1-1, with a weak D call TRBD1 (6 bases). V was trimmed by 0 bases and J by 1 base, leaving 12 bases between them. The CDR3 has 16 residues. Germline V CDR1 and CDR2: MNHEY, SVGAGI.